The 27 T cell receptor beta chains presented below share a single source sample, sequenced in a study of blood T cell repertoires in COVID-19 (dated by TCRdb to 2018 to 2021). Library method: the immunoSEQ multiplex PCR assay. Here the immuneACCESS table is served through TCRdb, limited to in-frame sequences with V and J called. Missing clones are a known gap in these copies; in checked studies unresolved V genes cover under half, and the rest lacks a known reason. The sample includes 90,000 to 130,000 clones, with 70% to 90% observed a single time. 4% to 5% of the sample is in the top ten clones. The source material was peripheral blood. The receptor source for this set is a human donor in a cohort sampled during active COVID-19.

The rearrangement uses TRBV2 and TRBJ2-1; D call uncertain. CDR1 SNHLY and CDR2 FYNNEI come from the germline V gene. Between the trimmed V and J ends, which lost 8 bases and 4 bases, there was a span of 6 bases. The CDR3 loop spans 11 amino acids. CDR3 sequence: CASQDYNEQFF. For the CDR3, the DNA is TGTGCCAGCCAGGATTACAATGAGCAGTTCTTC.

The chain combines TRBV30 with TRBJ2-6, with D possibly TRBD1 on 5 matching bases. Germline V gives CDR1 GTSNPN, CDR2 SVGIG (reference sequence). With 5 bases removed from V and 0 bases from J, the gap between germline ends came to 17 bases. The CDR3 loop spans 17 amino acids. The CDR3: CAWDTDSIFSGANVLTF. The CDR3, as DNA: TGTGCCTGGGATACTGACAGCATCTTCTCTGGGGCCAACGTCCTGACTTTC. The full variable domain, with the rest looked up from reference TRBV30 and TRBJ2-6, is SQTIHQWPATLVQPVGSPLSLECTVEGTSNPNLYWYRQAAGRGLQLLFYSVGIGQISSEVPQNLSASRPQDRQFILSSKKLLLSDSGFYLCAWDTDSIFSGANVLTFGAGSRLTVL.

A word on this clone: The missing conserved phenylalanine or tryptophan at the end of this CDR3 makes a read error likely. The DNA is omitted, as the CDR3 cannot be located on it reliably, and the CDR3 follows TCRdb's listing. The chain is built from TRBV19 and TRBJ2-7; the table's D call, TRBD1, was not checked against the DNA. Per the germline V gene, CDR1 is LNHDA and CDR2 is SQIVND (reference sequence). The CDR3 spans 11 residues, counting both ends. The CDR3: CASSNRDSLVI.

CDR3 sequence: CASSPQGDQPQHF. The CDR3 coding sequence is TGTGCCAGCTCACCTCAGGGGGATCAGCCCCAGCATTTT. The rearrangement links TRBV18 to TRBJ1-5, with 7 bases lining up with TRBD1. V gave up 3 bases and J gave up 5 bases; unmatched junction bases: 1. Germline CDR1 and CDR2: KGHSH and LQKENI. The length of the CDR3 is 13 residues.

The chain combines TRBV28 with TRBJ1-4; TRBD1 aligns across 10 bases. The V segment lost 0 bases and the J segment 5 bases; nucleotides outside the gene matches: 3. Germline-derived CDR1 and CDR2 are MDHEN and SYDVKM. The CDR3 runs 16 residues. In DNA, the CDR3 is TGTGCCAGCAGTTTATGGGGGACAGGGGCGAATGAAAAACTGTTTTTT. Amino acid sequence: CASSLWGTGANEKLFF.

This chain links TRBV6-5 with TRBJ2-2; possibly TRBD2 for D (6 bases). The CDR3 totals 15 residues. Trimming removed 6 bases from V and 1 base from J, with 12 bases in between. Germline CDR1 is MNHEY and CDR2 is SVGAGI. CDR3 DNA sequence: TGTGCCAGCAGCACGGGACTGCTGAACACCGGGGAGCTGTTTTTT. This gives the protein CASSTGLLNTGELFF.

In its sample, this clone was seen once. V usage is TRBV19 and J usage is TRBJ1-1, with a possible D match to TRBD1 (5 bases). V shed 2 bases and J shed 0 bases, with 19 bases lying between them. Germline-derived CDR1 and CDR2 are LNHDA and SQIVND (reference sequence). CDR3 size: 18 residues. CDR3 sequence reads: CASSIFLGQGDLNTEAFF. DNA of the CDR3: TGTGCCAGTAGTATATTCTTGGGGCAGGGCGATTTGAACACTGAAGCTTTCTTT.

J is TRBJ1-1 and V is TRBV18, with D unresolved. The CDR3 consists of 13 residues. Germline V lookup: CDR1 KGHSH, CDR2 LQKENI. Trimming took 3 bases from V and 0 from J, leaving 5 bases between them. CDR3 sequence: CASSPDMNTEAFF. The CDR3 DNA reads TGTGCCAGCTCACCTGACATGAACACTGAAGCTTTCTTT. Full variable domain (outside the CDR3, taken from reference TRBV18 and TRBJ1-1): NAGVMQNPRHLVRRRGQEARLRCSPMKGHSHVYWYRQLPEEGLKFMVYLQKENIIDESGMPKERFSAEFPKEGPSILRIQQVVRGDSAAYFCASSPDMNTEAFFGQGTRLTVV.

V gene TRBV7-2 combines with J gene TRBJ2-2, with D possibly matching TRBD2 (6 bases). CDR1 and CDR2 from the germline V gene are SGHTA and FQGNSA. Trimming left V 2 bases short and J 2 bases short, with 12 bases between. This CDR3 region has 16 residues. The DNA for the CDR3 is TGTGCCAGCAGCTTAAAATCGGGGGTCAACACCGGGGAGCTGTTTTTT. This codes for CASSLKSGVNTGELFF.

The J gene is TRBJ1-3, the V gene TRBV15; possibly TRBD1 for D (6 bases). Per the germline V gene, CDR1 is LNHNV and CDR2 is YYDKDF (reference sequence). This CDR3 region has 16 residues. V was clipped by 4 bases and J by 1 base, with 14 bases between them. DNA for the CDR3: TGTGCCACCAGCACCCCAAAGGGGGTATCTGGAAACACCATATATTTT. Residues: CATSTPKGVSGNTIYF. Looking up the rest from reference TRBV15 and TRBJ1-3 gives the full variable domain: DAMVIQNPRYQVTQFGKPVTLSCSQTLNHNVMYWYQQKSSQAPKLLFHYYDKDFNNEADTPDNFQSRRPNTSFCFLDIRSPGLGDTAMYLCATSTPKGVSGNTIYFGEGSWLTVV.

The J gene is TRBJ1-2, the V gene TRBV30, with 10 bases lining up with TRBD1. J gave up 1 base and V 1 base, and 3 bases lay outside the gene matches. This CDR3 has 15 residues. The germline V gene encodes CDR1 GTSNPN and CDR2 SVGIG (reference sequence). CDR3 protein: CAWSGQGAGNYGYTF. The CDR3 nucleotides read TGTGCCTGGAGTGGACAGGGGGCGGGTAACTATGGCTACACCTTC. Full variable domain (remainder filled in from reference TRBV30 and TRBJ1-2): SQTIHQWPATLVQPVGSPLSLECTVEGTSNPNLYWYRQAAGRGLQLLFYSVGIGQISSEVPQNLSASRPQDRQFILSSKKLLLSDSGFYLCAWSGQGAGNYGYTFGSGTRLTVV.

This clone has a handful of counts. The chain employs TRBV6-2 or TRBV6-3 and TRBJ2-7, with a possible D match to TRBD2 (6 bases). V lost 4 bases, J lost 2 bases, and 12 bases lay in between. The CDR3 has 14 residues. Germline V lookup: CDR1 MNHEY, CDR2 SVGEGT. CDR3 residues: CASSSGTDTYEQYF. The DNA of the CDR3 is TGTGCCAGCAGTTCCGGGACTGATACCTACGAGCAGTACTTC.

By proportion, this clone is medium-sized. The chain joins TRBV6-6 to TRBJ2-3, with D perhaps TRBD1 (6 bases). Trimming stripped 7 bases from V and 9 bases from J, with 17 bases between. Germline CDR1 reads MNHNY; CDR2 reads SVGAGI (reference sequence). The CDR3 extends over 13 amino acids. DNA of the CDR3: TGTGCCAGCACTTATACTCGACAGGAGACGCAGTATTTT. Protein: CASTYTRQETQYF.

The genes are TRBV28 and TRBJ2-1; the D gene is possibly TRBD1 (5 bases). V was cut by 7 bases and J by 5 bases, with 15 bases left in between. The CDR3 has 14 residues. Germline assignment: CDR1 MDHEN and CDR2 SYDVKM. CDR3 loop: CASIPGSRHNEQFF. Here the CDR3 DNA reads TGTGCCAGCATCCCAGGGTCGAGGCACAATGAGCAGTTCTTC. Full variable domain (rest looked up from reference TRBV28 and TRBJ2-1): DVKVTQSSRYLVKRTGEKVFLECVQDMDHENMFWYRQDPGLGLRLIYFSYDVKMKEKGDIPEGYSVSREKKERFSLILESASTNQTSMYLCASIPGSRHNEQFFGPGTRLTVL.

V gene TRBV12-3 or TRBV12-4 combines with J gene TRBJ2-7, with TRBD1 as a possible D gene (5 bases). The V and J ends lost 6 bases and 7 bases respectively, with 13 bases between them. CDR3 length: 12 residues. DNA for the CDR3: TGTGCCAGCAGCTCACGTAGGGGTGAGCAGTACTTC. Encoded protein: CASSSRRGEQYF.

The genes are TRBV25-1 and TRBJ1-1; the D gene is possibly TRBD1 (6 bases). V lost 1 base to trimming and J lost 3 bases, with 12 bases between them. Looked up from germline, CDR1 is MGHDK and CDR2 is SYGVNS. This CDR3 is 15 amino acids long. This CDR3 is CASSEWGGQDTEAFF. CDR3 bases: TGTGCCAGCAGTGAATGGGGGGGGCAGGACACTGAAGCTTTCTTT.

The chain is built from TRBV10-3 and TRBJ1-5; 10 bases match TRBD1. Germline CDR1 and CDR2: ENHRY and SYGVKD. The CDR3 loop spans 17 amino acids. With V trimmed by 0 bases and J by 5 bases, 7 bases remained unmatched. This chain's CDR3 is CAISESIRTGGDQPQHF. The CDR3 coding sequence is TGTGCCATCAGTGAGTCGATTAGGACAGGGGGTGATCAGCCCCAGCATTTT.

The genes are TRBV6-5 and TRBJ2-2; a weak D match, TRBD1 (6 bases). The CDR3 has 15 amino acids. Germline CDR1 is MNHEY and CDR2 is SVGAGI. Trimming took off 7 bases at V and 0 bases at J, with 12 bases between the two ends. CDR3 region: CASNRESSNTGELFF. The CDR3, as DNA: TGTGCCAGCAACAGGGAATCTTCGAACACCGGGGAGCTGTTTTTT.

V usage is TRBV11-3 and J usage is TRBJ2-1, with TRBD2 matching over 13 bases. CDR1 is SGHNT and CDR2 is YENEEA in the germline V gene. The CDR3 has 15 residues. V dropped 4 bases and J dropped 7; count of bases not matched to a gene: 4. CDR3 sequence (DNA): TGTGCCAGCAGCTCCGGACTAGCGGGAGTGAATGAGCAGTTCTTC. Translating it yields CASSSGLAGVNEQFF. The full variable domain, in which reference TRBV11-3 and TRBJ2-1 provide the parts outside the CDR3, is EAGVVQSPRYKIIEKKQPVAFWCNPISGHNTLYWYLQNLGQGPELLIRYENEEAVDDSQLPKDRFSAERLKGVDSTLKIQPAELGDSAVYLCASSSGLAGVNEQFFGPGTRLTVL.

The chain's CDR3 is CASSISAGDEKLFF. CDR3 bases: TGTGCCAGTAGTATATCGGCAGGGGATGAAAAACTGTTTTTT. The chain carries TRBV19 and TRBJ1-4, with D perhaps matching TRBD1 (6 bases). Germline CDR1 and CDR2: LNHDA and SQIVND (reference sequence). The CDR3 is 14 amino acids. V shed 2 bases and J shed 6 bases, with 10 bases lying between them.

This clone was recorded a few times. V and J are TRBV6-5 and TRBJ1-2; 7 bases align to TRBD1. Germline CDR1 reads MNHEY; CDR2 reads SVGAGI. The CDR3 is 14 residues long. Trimming took 0 bases from V and 7 from J; bases not matched to a gene: 5. CDR3 nucleotide sequence: TGTGCCAGCAGTTACTCGAAGGGGGCATTTGGCTACACCTTC. It yields the protein CASSYSKGAFGYTF.

The chain has TRBV7-3 and TRBJ2-5; TRBD2 matches 15 bases. The CDR3 extends over 16 amino acids. V shed 2 bases and J 2 bases; nucleotides not matched to a gene: 0. The germline V gene has CDR1 SGHTA and CDR2 FQGTGA. CDR3 sequence reads: CASSLGLAGGQETQYF. CDR3 coding DNA: TGTGCCAGCAGCTTAGGACTAGCGGGAGGGCAAGAGACCCAGTACTTC.

The rearrangement links TRBV5-4 to TRBJ1-4; 7 bases fit TRBD1. This CDR3 has 14 amino acids. V was pared by 4 bases and J by 4 bases, with 4 bases of the junction left unmatched. Per germline, CDR1 SGHNT and CDR2 YYREEE (reference sequence). The CDR3 DNA reads as TGTGCCAGCAGCCTGGGACAGAGTAATGAAAAACTGTTTTTT. Amino acid sequence: CASSLGQSNEKLFF.

This clone occurred a few times. The chain has TRBV2 and TRBJ2-7; the match to TRBD1 covers 7 bases. The CDR3 is 14 residues long. Germline trimming cut 4 bases from V and 1 base from J; bases unmatched to any gene: 4. Germline values: CDR1 SNHLY, CDR2 FYNNEI. The CDR3, as DNA: TGTGCCAGCAGTGGGGGACAGATATCCTACGAGCAGTACTTC. Its protein is CASSGGQISYEQYF.

The chain is built from TRBV4-1 and TRBJ2-1, with D perhaps matching TRBD2 (5 bases). The CDR3 has 15 residues. Germline lookup yields CDR1 MGHRA and CDR2 YSYEKL. V lost 3 bases to trimming and J lost 3 bases, with 12 bases between them. The CDR3 DNA is TGCGCCAGCAGCCAGGACGGGGTAAACTACAATGAGCAGTTCTTC. Translation: CASSQDGVNYNEQFF.

CDR3 in amino acids: CASGWGHEQYF. CDR3 bases: TGTGCCAGCGGCTGGGGCCACGAGCAGTACTTC. The V call is TRBV7-8, the J call TRBJ2-7, with D tentatively TRBD1 (5 bases). Germline V lookup: CDR1 SGHVS, CDR2 FQNEAQ. The CDR3 totals 11 residues. V was shortened by 8 bases and J by 5 bases, with 10 bases between the two germline ends.

The chain joins TRBV19 to TRBJ1-2, with TRBD1 matching over 11 bases. With 6 bases clipped from V and 8 bases from J, the junction kept 8 bases outside the gene matches. This CDR3 comprises 14 residues. Germline CDR1 is LNHDA and CDR2 is SQIVND (reference sequence). This CDR3 is CASRRTGGIWGYTF. In nucleotides, the CDR3 is TGTGCCAGTAGGCGGACAGGGGGCATTTGGGGCTACACCTTC.